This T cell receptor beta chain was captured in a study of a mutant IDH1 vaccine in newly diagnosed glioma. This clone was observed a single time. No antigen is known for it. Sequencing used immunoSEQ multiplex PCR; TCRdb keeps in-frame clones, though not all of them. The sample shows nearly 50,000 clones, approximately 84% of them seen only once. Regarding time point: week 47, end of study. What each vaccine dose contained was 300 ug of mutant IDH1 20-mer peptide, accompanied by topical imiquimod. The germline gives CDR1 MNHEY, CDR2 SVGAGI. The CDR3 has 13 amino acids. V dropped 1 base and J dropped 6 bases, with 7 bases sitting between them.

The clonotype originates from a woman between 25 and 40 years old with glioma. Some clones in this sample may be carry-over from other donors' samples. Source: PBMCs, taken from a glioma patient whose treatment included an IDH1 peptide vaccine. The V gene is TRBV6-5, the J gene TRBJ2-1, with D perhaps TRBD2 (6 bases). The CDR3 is CASSYYSGNEQFF. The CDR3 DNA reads TGTGCCAGCAGTTACTATAGCGGCAATGAGCAGTTCTTC.